This entry concerns a single T cell receptor (beta chain). The sample holds many counts of this clonotype. No antigen is known for it. The input lacks base qualities; no much larger clone sits a single base away. Moderately to severely active disease, a Clinical Activity Score of at least 3, a NOSPECS grade of at least 4, and a duration under 3 months were present in ophthalmopathy patients. The study excluded patients with uncontrolled infections, other autoimmune diseases, pregnancy or lactation. Diagnoses were established on the basis of clinical symptoms, serum thyroxine and TRAb, thyroid ultrasound, and orbital computed tomography. PBMCs were separated from roughly 9.6 ml of fresh peripheral blood using Ficoll-Paque density gradient centrifugation. Trizol reagent was used to extract total RNA, and RNA quality was then checked on an Agilent 2100 Bioanalyzer. CDR1 and CDR2, looked up from the germline V gene, are KGHSH and LQKENI. The CDR3 covers 14 residues, taking in both the cysteine and the phenylalanine. The DNA shown is the 42-base CDR3, in frame from base 1. V loses 1 base of germline sequence and J loses 2 bases, and the interval between the two ends is 8 bases.

This specimen comes from a study of T cells in Graves' hyperthyroidism and ophthalmopathy (dated by TCRdb to about 2019). For the study in its entirety: Peripheral blood was collected at initial diagnosis, before any treatment. The paper describes TCR Vbeta CDR3 sequencing of 140 or so peripheral blood samples, made up of roughly 40 ophthalmopathy patients, around 78 hyperthyroidism patients and approximately 17 progressor patients. Following sampling, methimazole starting at 30 mg daily was given to hyperthyroidism patients, and high-dose intravenous methylprednisolone was given to ophthalmopathy patients. The roughly 99 discovery patients were divided at random into training and test sets in a 7:3 ratio. To identify TCR V-J signatures that set the groups apart, the researchers used a discovery cohort of 90 to 100 patients, made up of 40 to 45 with Graves' ophthalmopathy and 55 to 65 with stable Graves' hyperthyroidism. In addition, the study compared T-cell repertoires in thyroid tissue and in blood from 6 or 7 Graves' hyperthyroidism patients. Prospective prediction of ophthalmopathy was tested in an independent validation cohort consisting of about 19 hyperthyroidism patients and around 16 patients who later progressed to ophthalmopathy. What the study reported, not specific to this receptor: Most expanded thyroid clonotypes (frequency above 0.001) were also detected in blood, suggesting blood repertoires may reflect thyroid immune responses. No statistical method was used to set the sample size in advance, and investigators knew the group allocation. In validation, the model predicted progression to ophthalmopathy a median of 6.5 months before onset, with roughly 70% sensitivity and 72.22% specificity. A 13 V-J signature model separated ophthalmopathy from stable hyperthyroidism, with about 88% sensitivity and about 81% specificity in cross-validation and 80%/75% in testing.

TCR beta CDR3 regions were amplified from RNA transcripts. The TCR CDR3 was subjected to a first round of RT-PCR using the HTBI primer set and the Qiagen OneStep RT-PCR kit. A second multiplex PCR round built the libraries, followed by size selection and purification. Libraries were sequenced paired-end with 100 bp reads on an Illumina HiSeq2000. As for the original processing: Raw data were processed with SOAPnuke, discarding reads with adapters, uncalled bases, mean Phred below 15, or no exact constant-primer or identifier match. High-quality paired reads were merged using COPE v1.2.5, and each unique nucleotide sequence was defined as a clonotype. MiTCR v1.1 was used to align clonotypes to the IMGT TRBV, TRBD and TRBJ reference segments. Only V-J combinations with frequency above 0.0001, covering about 99% of repertoires, were analysed. The TCS score was defined as the ratio of F50 (clonal expansion) to E x V (chaos), calculated using BLOSUM62-based TCRdist between CDR3 peptides within each V-J. Welch's t-statistics and random forest reduced approximately 520 V-J features to under 15, which were used in a naive Bayes classifier (R e1071). The public sequencing data were trimmed at Q25 with fastp and processed into clonotypes with MiXCR by TCRdb, which kept only in-frame beta chains. Every entry covers one CDR3 protein and lists the most common genes and DNA from its rows. TCRdb's processing, not the study's, gives the V and J calls here. The sample profile shows a few hundred thousand distinct CDR3 sequences; approximately 16% of them were found once. In total, the top ten clones hold approximately 3.5% of the sample.

The sequenced sample consisted of blood. This receptor was taken from a middle-aged woman with Graves' ophthalmopathy. This chain is built from TRBV18 and TRBJ2-5, with a tentative D gene TRBD1 over 6 matching bases. The nucleotide sequence reads as follows: TGTGCCAGCTCACCACGACAGGCTCAAGAGACCCAGTACTTC. Protein translation: CASSPRQAQETQYF.